What follows are 22 T cell receptor beta chains derived from one specimen sequenced in a study of human T cells and chemical hapten exposure. TCRdb used MiXCR to reprocess the 5' RACE reads, holding one entry per CDR3 protein. Found here are more than 140,000 distinct CDR3 sequences, about 4.3% of them singletons; the top ten hold over 1.1%. The template was total RNA from unfractionated whole blood. These receptors were obtained from a female donor in good health.

The chain employs TRBV4-1 and TRBJ1-4; D unresolved. Trimming stripped 3 bases from V and 1 base from J, with 6 bases between. The germline CDR1 and CDR2 sequences are MGHRA and YSYEKL. The CDR3 runs to 14 residues. The CDR3 region is CASSHIVTNEKLFF. The DNA for the CDR3 is TGCGCCAGCAGCCACATCGTAACTAATGAAAAACTGTTTTTT.

This clonotype appeared a few times. The chain carries TRBV6-6 and TRBJ1-2; D is ambiguous. Per the germline V gene, CDR1 is MNHNY and CDR2 is SVGAGI (reference sequence). Trimming removed 6 bases at V and 7 bases at J, with 6 bases between. The length of the CDR3 is 10 residues. For the CDR3, the DNA is TGTGCCAGCAGGGAAGGTGGCTACACCTTC. Residues: CASREGGYTF.

This clonotype appeared many times. This sequence joins TRBV4-2 and TRBJ1-3, with D unresolved. The CDR3 totals 14 residues. Trimming pared 1 base from V and 6 bases from J, leaving 10 bases between. Germline V gene lookup returns CDR1 LGHNA and CDR2 YNFKEQ. The CDR3 loop reads CASSQGTLANTIYF. CDR3 bases: TGTGCCAGCAGCCAAGGGACCCTGGCAAACACCATATATTTT.

This clonotype was recorded many times. V is TRBV27 and J is TRBJ1-6, with a possible D match to TRBD1 (6 bases). This CDR3 has 14 residues. V shed 6 bases and J shed 9 bases, with 15 bases lying between them. Germline CDR1 is MNHEY and CDR2 is SMNVEV (reference sequence). The CDR3 reads CASRATGPASPLHF. DNA for the CDR3: TGTGCCAGCAGGGCGACAGGTCCCGCTTCACCCCTCCACTTT.

This clonotype appeared many times. The rearrangement joins TRBV24-1 to TRBJ2-5, with 7 bases lining up with TRBD1. Trimming at V came to 4 bases and at J to 7 bases, leaving 14 bases not matched to a gene. CDR1 is KGHDR and CDR2 is SFDVKD in the germline V gene. The CDR3 spans 16 residues. The CDR3 loop is CATSDPRADRSGTQYF. DNA for the CDR3: TGTGCCACCAGTGACCCGAGGGCGGACAGGTCCGGGACCCAGTACTTC.

This clonotype was recorded at least ten times. This rearrangement joins TRBV2 to TRBJ2-1; D is possibly TRBD1 or TRBD2 (5 bases each). The germline CDR1 and CDR2 sequences are SNHLY and FYNNEI. The CDR3 runs to 16 residues. Trimming shortened V by 7 bases and J by 5 bases, and 21 bases separated the two germline ends. The CDR3 region has the DNA TGTGCCAGCAAAGGGATGTGGGGGACCAGCAACAATGAGCAGTTCTTC. Its protein is CASKGMWGTSNNEQFF.

This clonotype was observed many times. This chain links TRBV5-6 with TRBJ1-5; TRBD1 matches at 8 bases. The CDR3 length is 16 residues. Trimming took 3 bases from V and 2 from J; bases not matched to a gene: 7. CDR1 is SGHDT, CDR2 YYEEEE, per germline. CDR3 coding DNA: TGTGCCAGCAGCTCCCAGGACAGGGAGGGCAATCAGCCCCAGCATTTT. This sequence encodes CASSSQDREGNQPQHF.

This clonotype was seen repeatedly, ten times or more. V gene TRBV6-1 combines with J gene TRBJ1-5, with D maybe TRBD1 (5 bases). V gave up 1 base and J gave up 0 bases, with 10 bases separating them. The CDR3 sequence is 16 residues long. CDR1 MNHNS and CDR2 SASEGT come from the germline V gene. As DNA, the CDR3 is TGTGCCAGCAGTGAAGGGACATTGTATAGCAATCAGCCCCAGCATTTT. Translation: CASSEGTLYSNQPQHF.

This clonotype was picked up many times. This sequence joins TRBV27 and TRBJ2-7, with TRBD2 as a possible D gene (6 bases). The CDR3 is made up of 17 amino acids. Trimming stripped 3 bases from V and 6 bases from J, with 24 bases between. Germline loops: CDR1 MNHEY, CDR2 SMNVEV (reference sequence). Here the CDR3 reads CASSFGMGHGLGGEQYF. The CDR3 bases are TGTGCCAGCAGTTTTGGGATGGGTCACGGTTTGGGGGGCGAGCAGTACTTC.

The table lists this clonotype with a few counts. The V and J genes are TRBV12-3 or TRBV12-4 and TRBJ1-5; D is unclear. Trimming cost V 2 bases and J 6 bases, with 5 bases left between them. The CDR3 is 12 residues long. CDR3 DNA: TGTGCCAGCAGTTTATCGGGTCAGCCCCAGCATTTT. Amino acid sequence: CASSLSGQPQHF.

This clonotype occurred many times. This chain links TRBV20-1 with TRBJ2-3; 7 nucleotides agree with TRBD2. V dropped 2 bases and J dropped 0; count of bases not matched to a gene: 5. The CDR3 is 15 residues long. CDR1 is DFQATT and CDR2 is SNEGSKA in the germline V gene (reference sequence). The DNA for the CDR3 is TGCAGTGCTAGAAACTTCGGGGGGAGCACAGATACGCAGTATTTT. As protein: CSARNFGGSTDTQYF.

In this sample, this clonotype turned up many times. The chain carries TRBV19 and TRBJ1-5; D not resolved. Germline loops: CDR1 LNHDA, CDR2 SQIVND (reference sequence). This CDR3 contains 15 residues. Deletions cut 6 bases from V and 1 base from J, with 13 bases between. The CDR3 coding sequence is TGTGCCAGTAGGGTGAGAATGGAGAGCAATCAGCCCCAGCATTTT. Translated: CASRVRMESNQPQHF.

The table lists this clonotype with many counts. The genes are TRBV2 and TRBJ2-3; 9 positions agree with TRBD2. Germline V gene data show CDR1 as SNHLY and CDR2 as FYNNEI. CDR3 length equals 14 residues. Trimming cost V 5 bases and J 5 bases; bases outside gene matches: 5. DNA for the CDR3: TGTGCCAGCAGTCTAGCGGGGTTTCAAGATACGCAGTATTTT. Translated: CASSLAGFQDTQYF.

This clonotype was detected many times. V usage is TRBV6-6 and J usage is TRBJ1-3; no definite D call. Trimming shortened V by 0 bases and J by 2 bases, and 14 bases separated the two germline ends. This CDR3 contains 17 residues. Germline V gene data show CDR1 as MNHNY and CDR2 as SVGAGI (reference sequence). CDR3 protein: CASSYSSGFGAGNTIYF. The CDR3 region has the DNA TGTGCCAGCAGTTACTCGTCGGGGTTTGGCGCTGGAAACACCATATATTTT.

At least ten counts were recorded for this clonotype. The V call is TRBV19, the J call TRBJ2-1; 7 positions match TRBD2. There are 16 residues in the CDR3. The V gene end was trimmed by 5 bases and the J gene end by 6 bases; junction bases not matched to a gene: 13. Germline V lookup: CDR1 LNHDA, CDR2 SQIVND (reference sequence). The CDR3: CASSWRTRGGGNEQFF. Here the CDR3 DNA reads TGTGCCAGTAGTTGGCGGACTCGCGGGGGTGGCAATGAGCAGTTCTTC.

This clonotype appeared many times. The chain recombines TRBV5-1 with TRBJ2-3; 10 nucleotides align to TRBD2. Germline trimming cut 4 bases from V and 0 bases from J; bases unmatched to any gene: 8. The CDR3 is made up of 17 amino acids. Germline CDR1 and CDR2: SGHRS and YFSETQ. The CDR3 loop is CASSPRGTSESTDTQYF. The CDR3 nucleotides are TGCGCCAGCAGCCCGCGCGGGACTAGCGAGAGCACAGATACGCAGTATTTT.

This clonotype has at least ten counts. The chain recombines TRBV4-3 with TRBJ2-1; 9 nucleotides line up with TRBD2. The CDR3 is 18 amino acids. The V gene end was trimmed by 0 bases and the J gene end by 4 bases; junction bases not matched to a gene: 10. Germline V gives CDR1 LGHNA, CDR2 YSLEER. Here the CDR3 reads CASSQDRIGGGVYNEQFF. CDR3 coding DNA: TGCGCCAGCAGCCAAGATCGAATTGGCGGGGGGGTTTACAATGAGCAGTTCTTC.

This clonotype was counted only a few times. This chain joins TRBV6-5 and TRBJ2-1; the match to TRBD2 covers 7 bases. J lost 4 bases, V lost 2 bases, and 5 bases had no gene match. CDR1 is MNHEY and CDR2 is SVGAGI in the germline V gene. This CDR3 spans 15 amino acids. The CDR3 DNA follows: TGTGCCAGCAGTTACGTGTCGGGAGGTTACAATGAGCAGTTCTTC. It specifies CASSYVSGGYNEQFF.

This clonotype appeared a few times. The chain recombines TRBV9 with TRBJ2-3, with 11 positions matching TRBD1. The germline CDR1 and CDR2 sequences are SGDLS and YYNGEE. V lost 3 bases to trimming and J lost 0 bases; unmatched junction nucleotides: 15. The CDR3 totals 20 residues. CDR3 DNA: TGTGCCAGCAGCGCCCTCCCCGGGACAGGGGGGGTAACAAGCACAGATACGCAGTATTTT. Its translation is CASSALPGTGGVTSTDTQYF.

This clonotype came up many times. This chain joins TRBV20-1 and TRBJ2-7, with TRBD2 matching over 8 bases. The V gene's germline CDR1 is DFQATT and CDR2 SNEGSKA (reference sequence). V was pared by 3 bases and J by 2 bases, with 12 bases of the junction left unmatched. The CDR3 loop spans 16 amino acids. The CDR3 protein is CSARGRRGAAAYEQYF. CDR3 DNA: TGCAGTGCTAGGGGAAGGCGGGGGGCCGCAGCCTACGAGCAGTACTTC.

This clonotype has ten or more counts. The rearrangement uses TRBV7-3 and TRBJ2-7; D not resolved. V lost 2 bases and J 2 bases, leaving 13 bases between the germline ends. Germline-derived CDR1 and CDR2 are SGHTA and FQGTGA. The CDR3 runs 15 residues. The CDR3 loop reads CASSLGSDGTYEQYF. The CDR3 region has the DNA TGTGCCAGCAGCTTAGGGTCGGACGGAACCTACGAGCAGTACTTC.

This chain connects TRBV6-6 to TRBJ2-5; tentatively, D is TRBD1 (6 bases). The V gene lost 5 bases and the J gene lost 3 bases, with 16 bases spanning the gap. Germline V gene data show CDR1 as MNHNY and CDR2 as SVGAGI (reference sequence). The CDR3 consists of 15 residues. For the CDR3, the DNA is TGTGCCAGCAGTCCAACTAGGGGGTATGAAGAGACCCAGTACTTC. It encodes CASSPTRGYEETQYF.